The 18 T cell receptor beta chains in this list originate from one sample, sequenced in a study of Ad26.COV2.S vaccination and SARS-CoV-2 variants. Noted treatment: around 19 received Ad26.COV2.S at low or high dose, single or two shots; about five received placebo; per-sample allocation not given. Specimen acquisition occurred on day 63 following the initial vaccine or placebo injection. Measured with immunoSEQ multiplex PCR; TCRdb has only the in-frame clones, and not every one. The sample contains roughly 350,000 clones, 86% of which appear only once. The input for sequencing was peripheral blood, taken in a trial of Ad26.COV2.S vaccine versus placebo. These receptors were collected from a person aged 18-60 years who received the Ad26.COV2.S COVID-19 vaccine or a placebo.

This clone has more than one count but fewer than ten. The chain joins TRBV12-3 or TRBV12-4 to TRBJ2-7, with 8 nucleotides matching TRBD1. With V trimmed by 7 bases and J by 2 bases, 4 bases remained unmatched. This CDR3 has 13 amino acids. CDR3 in DNA: TGTGCCAGCAAAGACAGGGGTACCTACGAGCAGTACTTC. Its translation is CASKDRGTYEQYF.

The chain combines TRBV16 with TRBJ2-2; 7 bases are shared with TRBD1. The V and J ends lost 0 bases and 7 bases, in that order; junction bases with no gene match: 8. CDR3 length: 16 amino acids. CDR1 and CDR2 from the germline V gene are KGHSY and FQNENV. CDR3 nucleotide sequence: TGTGCCAGCAGCCAATCGATGACAGGGCCAGGCGGGGAGCTGTTTTTT. As protein: CASSQSMTGPGGELFF.

The chain uses TRBV7-2 and TRBJ2-5; D call uncertain. This CDR3 spans 13 amino acids. Trimming shortened V by 1 base and J by 5 bases, and 8 bases separated the two germline ends. Germline lookup yields CDR1 SGHTA and CDR2 FQGNSA. The CDR3: CASSLGPIETQYF. CDR3 bases: TGTGCCAGCAGCTTAGGCCCAATCGAGACCCAGTACTTC.

The J gene is TRBJ2-1, the V gene TRBV4-1, with 16 bases aligning to TRBD2. The CDR3 is made up of 15 amino acids. Germline V gene sequence: CDR1 MGHRA, CDR2 YSYEKL. V lost 3 bases, J lost 14 bases, and 7 bases stayed unmatched. CDR3 bases: TGCGCCAGCAGCCAGGGGACTAGCGGGGGGGGTCCTGAGTTCTTC. As protein: CASSQGTSGGGPEFF.

The chain combines TRBV24-1 with TRBJ2-5; 7 bases agree with TRBD1. The V gene's germline CDR1 is KGHDR and CDR2 SFDVKD. The CDR3 is 14 residues long. V shed 5 bases, J shed 2 bases, and the junction held 4 bases outside the gene matches. The DNA of the CDR3 is TGTGCCACCAGTGGGGGACAGTCACAAGAGACCCAGTACTTC. The encoded protein is CATSGGQSQETQYF.

The V gene is TRBV12-3 or TRBV12-4, the J gene TRBJ1-3; D is unclear. The germline V and J ends were trimmed by 7 bases and 2 bases, with 9 bases remaining between them. The CDR3 is made up of 13 amino acids. CDR3 residues: CASNGLAGNTIYF. The DNA for the CDR3 is TGTGCCAGCAATGGACTGGCTGGAAACACCATATATTTT.

This chain connects TRBV7-2 to TRBJ2-7; D is tentatively TRBD1 or TRBD2 (6 bases each). The CDR3 consists of 15 residues. The germline V and J ends were trimmed by 4 bases and 6 bases, with 19 bases remaining between them. The germline gives CDR1 SGHTA, CDR2 FQGNSA. DNA for the CDR3: TGTGCCAGCAGCTCAAAACCGATCGGGGGCGGCGAGCAGTACTTC. Translation gives CASSSKPIGGGEQYF.

V and J are TRBV10-3 and TRBJ1-3, with D unresolved. Germline CDR1 reads ENHRY; CDR2 reads SYGVKD. The CDR3 spans 12 residues. V lost 4 bases to trimming and J lost 3 bases, with 4 bases between them. The DNA of the CDR3 is TGTGCCATCAGTGGGGATGGAAACACCATATATTTT. This encodes CAISGDGNTIYF.

The genes are TRBV18 and TRBJ2-7; 9 bases agree with TRBD1. The V gene's germline CDR1 is KGHSH and CDR2 LQKENI. The V gene end was trimmed by 6 bases and the J gene end by 3 bases; junction bases not matched to a gene: 0. The CDR3 is 12 residues long. CDR3 DNA sequence: TGTGCCAGCTCGGGACAGGGCTACGAGCAGTACTTC. Translated: CASSGQGYEQYF. Full variable domain (rest looked up from reference TRBV18 and TRBJ2-7): NAGVMQNPRHLVRRRGQEARLRCSPMKGHSHVYWYRQLPEEGLKFMVYLQKENIIDESGMPKERFSAEFPKEGPSILRIQQVVRGDSAAYFCASSGQGYEQYFGPGTRLTVT.

The chain employs TRBV3-1 (or the pseudogene TRBV3-2) and TRBJ1-5, with 7 nucleotides matching TRBD1. The germline V gene encodes CDR1 LGHDT and CDR2 YNNKEL (reference sequence). This CDR3 comprises 14 residues. V gave up 2 bases and J gave up 4 bases; unmatched junction bases: 2. The DNA of the CDR3 is TGTGCCAGCAGCCAACAACAGGGGAATCAGCCCCAGCATTTT. It translates to CASSQQQGNQPQHF.

CDR3 region: CASTQTVNEKLFF. CDR3 coding DNA: TGTGCCAGCACGCAGACAGTTAATGAAAAACTGTTTTTT. The chain couples TRBV2 to TRBJ1-4; possible D gene TRBD1, 5 bases. CDR1 SNHLY and CDR2 FYNNEI come from the germline V gene. The CDR3 is 13 amino acids. The V gene lost 7 bases and the J gene lost 4 bases, with 10 bases spanning the gap.

The rearrangement links TRBV9 to TRBJ2-7, with TRBD2 matching 11 bases. V trimming: 4 bases; J trimming: 4 bases; junction bases outside the gene matches: 7. CDR1 SGDLS and CDR2 YYNGEE come from the germline V gene. The CDR3 contains 15 residues. CDR3 in DNA: TGTGCCAGCAGCTTAGAAACTAGCGGGGGATACGAGCAGTACTTC. It encodes CASSLETSGGYEQYF.

The J gene is TRBJ2-1, the V gene TRBV6-5, with a tentative D call TRBD1 (5 bases). CDR3 length: 13 residues. Looked up from germline, CDR1 is MNHEY and CDR2 is SVGAGI. V was clipped by 6 bases and J by 1 base, with 7 bases between them. The CDR3 sequence: CASRDSSYNEQFF. The CDR3 DNA sequence: TGTGCCAGCAGAGACAGTTCCTACAATGAGCAGTTCTTC.

This chain connects TRBV5-6 to TRBJ2-2; weak D call: TRBD2 (7 bases). V shed 2 bases and J shed 4 bases, with 12 bases lying between them. Germline V gene lookup returns CDR1 SGHDT and CDR2 YYEEEE. The CDR3 is 15 amino acids. The CDR3 sequence: CASSLRGGATGELFF. CDR3 coding DNA: TGTGCCAGCAGCTTAAGAGGGGGGGCCACCGGGGAGCTGTTTTTT.

The gene calls are TRBV6-2 or TRBV6-3 and TRBJ1-5; no clear D gene. The CDR3 spans 13 residues. Between the trimmed V and J ends, which lost 2 bases and 5 bases, there was a span of 7 bases. Germline CDR1 reads MNHEY; CDR2 reads SVGEGT. Here the CDR3 DNA reads TGTGCCAGCAGTTACACCCCTTATCAGCCCCAGCATTTT. This encodes CASSYTPYQPQHF.

V usage is TRBV19 and J usage is TRBJ2-1, with D perhaps TRBD2 (5 bases). This CDR3 comprises 13 residues. CDR1 is LNHDA and CDR2 is SQIVND in the germline V gene (reference sequence). Trimming removed 5 bases at V and 1 base at J, with 6 bases between. The CDR3 sequence is CASSPGSYNEQFF. CDR3 nucleotide sequence: TGTGCCAGTAGTCCGGGGTCCTACAATGAGCAGTTCTTC.

This chain links TRBV30 with TRBJ1-1, with D unresolved. V was pared by 5 bases and J by 4 bases, with 14 bases between. Germline V gives CDR1 GTSNPN, CDR2 SVGIG (reference sequence). CDR3 length: 13 residues. The CDR3 DNA reads TGTGCCTGGGATATAGCATCGGGCACTGAAGCTTTCTTT. This sequence encodes CAWDIASGTEAFF.

In DNA form, the CDR3 reads TGCGCCAGCAGCCCAGCGGGAACCCCAGATACGCAGTATTTT. The encoded protein is CASSPAGTPDTQYF. The J gene is TRBJ2-3, the V gene TRBV5-1; 7 positions match TRBD2. Per germline, CDR1 SGHRS and CDR2 YFSETQ. V dropped 4 bases and J dropped 4; count of bases not matched to a gene: 6. The CDR3 is made up of 14 amino acids.